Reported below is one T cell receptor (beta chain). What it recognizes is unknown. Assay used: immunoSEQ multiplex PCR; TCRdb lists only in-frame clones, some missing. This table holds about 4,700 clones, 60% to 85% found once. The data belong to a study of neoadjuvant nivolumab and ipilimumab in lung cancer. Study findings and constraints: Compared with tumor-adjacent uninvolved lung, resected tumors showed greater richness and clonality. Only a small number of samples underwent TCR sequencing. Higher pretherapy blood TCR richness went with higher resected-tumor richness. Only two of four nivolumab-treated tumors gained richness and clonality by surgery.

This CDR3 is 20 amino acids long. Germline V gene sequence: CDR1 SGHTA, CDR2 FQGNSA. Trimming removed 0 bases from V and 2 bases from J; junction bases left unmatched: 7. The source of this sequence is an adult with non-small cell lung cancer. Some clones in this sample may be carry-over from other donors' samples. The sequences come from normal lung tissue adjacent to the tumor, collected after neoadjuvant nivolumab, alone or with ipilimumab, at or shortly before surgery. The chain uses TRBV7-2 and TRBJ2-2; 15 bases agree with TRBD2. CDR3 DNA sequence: TGTGCCAGCAGCTTAGCGCCCCGGACTAGCGGGAGGGTTAACACCGGGGAGCTGTTTTTT. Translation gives CASSLAPRTSGRVNTGELFF.